The 25 T cell receptor beta chains listed next were all sequenced from one sample in a study of T cell responses to AZD1222 COVID-19 vaccine. The method was immunoSEQ multiplex PCR; TCRdb's version includes in-frame clones alone and lacks a portion of them. The data show 150,000 to 200,000 clones, with 80% to 90% seen just once and about 6% held by the top ten. Source: peripheral blood, taken on day 0 of AZD1222 vaccination. The receptor set was obtained from an adult in good health.

The chain has TRBV28 and TRBJ2-7; 10 bases map to TRBD2. V shed 9 bases and J 2 bases; nucleotides not matched to a gene: 7. The CDR3 extends over 14 amino acids. Germline CDR1 reads MDHEN; CDR2 reads SYDVKM. The CDR3 coding sequence is TGTGCCAGTTCCATTAGCGGGAGGCCCTACGAGCAGTACTTC. Translated, it gives CASSISGRPYEQYF. The full variable domain, its missing parts supplied by reference TRBV28 and TRBJ2-7, is DVKVTQSSRYLVKRTGEKVFLECVQDMDHENMFWYRQDPGLGLRLIYFSYDVKMKEKGDIPEGYSVSREKKERFSLILESASTNQTSMYLCASSISGRPYEQYFGPGTRLTVT.

V gene TRBV28 combines with J gene TRBJ2-7; maybe TRBD1 (5 bases). CDR1 MDHEN and CDR2 SYDVKM come from the germline V gene. The CDR3 is 15 residues long. V was pared by 4 bases and J by 3 bases, with 16 bases between. CDR3 amino acids: CASSSLQGRFYEQYF. The CDR3 bases are TGTGCCAGCAGTTCCTTGCAGGGCAGGTTCTACGAGCAGTACTTC.

This clone was counted a single time. The chain uses TRBV28 and TRBJ2-1, with D uncertain. The V gene lost 8 bases and the J gene lost 4 bases, with 9 bases spanning the gap. The CDR3 loop spans 12 amino acids. The germline V gene has CDR1 MDHEN and CDR2 SYDVKM. CDR3 amino acids: CASSTLYNEQFF. CDR3 DNA sequence: TGTGCCAGCTCTACCCTTTACAATGAGCAGTTCTTC.

The gene calls are TRBV24-1 and TRBJ1-5, with D tentatively TRBD1 (5 bases). CDR1 and CDR2 from the germline V gene are KGHDR and SFDVKD. The CDR3 extends over 17 amino acids. The ends were cut back, 2 bases at V and 6 bases at J, with 19 bases in the middle. In nucleotides, the CDR3 is TGTGCCACCAGTGATTCCGGGACGCTAGGGAAGTCTCAGCCCCAGCATTTT. This codes for CATSDSGTLGKSQPQHF.

The rearrangement links TRBV3-1 (or the pseudogene TRBV3-2) to TRBJ1-2; D unclear. The CDR3 is made up of 13 amino acids. Germline CDR1 and CDR2: LGHDT and YNNKEL (reference sequence). Trimming removed 1 base at V and 3 bases at J, with 6 bases between. This CDR3 reads CASSQAGYYGYTF. Written as DNA, the CDR3 is TGTGCCAGCAGCCAAGCTGGGTACTATGGCTACACCTTC.

V and J are TRBV15 and TRBJ1-1; no reliable D call. This CDR3 region has 14 residues. Germline CDR1 reads LNHNV; CDR2 reads YYDKDF (reference sequence). V lost 1 base and J 0 bases, leaving 6 bases between the germline ends. The CDR3: CATSRASLNTEAFF. The CDR3 coding sequence is TGTGCCACCAGCAGAGCTTCTTTGAACACTGAAGCTTTCTTT.

This chain links TRBV12-1 with TRBJ2-5; the D segment call TRBD2 is taken from the table without a DNA check. TRBV12-1 is deemed a pseudogene. The CDR3 runs to 13 residues. CDR3 nucleotide sequence: TGTGCCAGCAGCACGAAGACTTTAGAGACCCAGTACTTC. Translated: CASSTKTLETQYF.

The J gene is TRBJ1-5, the V gene TRBV6-2 or TRBV6-3; tentatively, D is TRBD1 (5 bases). The V gene lost 5 bases and the J gene lost 0 bases, with 17 bases spanning the gap. CDR1 and CDR2 (germline): MNHEY, SVGEGT. The CDR3 spans 17 residues. CDR3 in amino acids: CASSRDPKGYSNQPQHF. For the CDR3, the DNA is TGTGCCAGCAGTAGGGACCCGAAGGGGTATAGCAATCAGCCCCAGCATTTT.

The chain links TRBV5-1 to TRBJ2-2; 7 bases map to TRBD2. The CDR3 extends over 16 amino acids. Germline-derived CDR1 and CDR2 are SGHRS and YFSETQ. With 4 bases clipped from V and 1 base from J, the junction kept 7 bases outside the gene matches. Here the CDR3 DNA reads TGCGCCAGCAGCCCACAGCGGGGTAGGAACACCGGGGAGCTGTTTTTT. This encodes CASSPQRGRNTGELFF.

The rearrangement links TRBV29-1 to TRBJ1-3; possibly TRBD1 for D (5 bases). V was pared by 6 bases and J by 4 bases, with 13 bases between. This CDR3 comprises 13 residues. Germline V gives CDR1 SQVTM, CDR2 ANQGSEA. The DNA for the CDR3 is TGCAGCGTCGCCGGGACGTCGGGAAACACCATATATTTT. Amino acids: CSVAGTSGNTIYF.

The chain carries TRBV4-1 and TRBJ2-2; D is ambiguous. Germline CDR1 MGHRA, CDR2 YSYEKL. This CDR3 is 16 amino acids long. Trimming cost V 1 base and J 6 bases, with 15 bases left between them. CDR3 coding DNA: TGCGCCAGCAGCCAAGTAGATCTTTTTCGGGCCGGGGAGCTGTTTTTT. Residues: CASSQVDLFRAGELFF.

The CDR3 loop is CASSPGGQGVFGYTF. CDR3 bases: TGTGCCAGCAGCCCAGGCGGACAGGGGGTCTTTGGCTACACCTTC. The chain couples TRBV7-9 to TRBJ1-2; the match to TRBD1 covers 10 bases. Germline values: CDR1 SEHNR, CDR2 FQNEAQ (reference sequence). The CDR3 sequence is 15 residues long. Trimming removed 5 bases from V and 7 bases from J; junction bases left unmatched: 10.

The rearrangement links TRBV4-1 to TRBJ2-7; no clear D. CDR1 and CDR2 from the germline V gene are MGHRA and YSYEKL. The V gene lost 4 bases and the J gene lost 0 bases, with 16 bases spanning the gap. The CDR3 covers 16 residues. The CDR3 loop is CASSPPFSTSSYEQYF. The CDR3 DNA reads as TGCGCCAGCAGCCCCCCGTTTTCGACGAGCTCCTACGAGCAGTACTTC.

This chain joins TRBV5-5 and TRBJ1-6; tentative D call: TRBD1 (5 bases). Germline V CDR1 and CDR2: SGHKS, YYEKEE (reference sequence). The CDR3 sequence is 14 residues long. Deletions cut 2 bases from V and 5 bases from J, with 8 bases between. The CDR3 loop reads CASSFRDDNSPLHF. Written as DNA, the CDR3 is TGTGCCAGCAGCTTCAGGGATGATAATTCACCCCTCCACTTT.

The gene calls are TRBV30 and TRBJ1-2, with a possible D match to TRBD1 (6 bases). There are 10 residues in the CDR3. Trimming pared 8 bases from V and 8 bases from J, leaving 12 bases between. Germline CDR1 GTSNPN, CDR2 SVGIG (reference sequence). CDR3 amino acids: CASHRAGYTF. The CDR3 nucleotides are TGTGCCAGTCACAGGGCGGGCTACACCTTC.

The chain couples TRBV6-5 to TRBJ2-7; D is uncertain. Germline V gene sequence: CDR1 MNHEY, CDR2 SVGAGI. Trimming cost V 0 bases and J 2 bases, with 11 bases left between them. CDR3 length: 15 residues. The DNA of the CDR3 is TGTGCCAGCAGTTACTCGGGTTCGGCCACCTACGAGCAGTACTTC. This encodes CASSYSGSATYEQYF.

The chain recombines TRBV5-1 with TRBJ2-2, with 8 bases fitting TRBD2. This CDR3 has 17 amino acids. The junction had 11 bases not matched to a gene; V was cut back by 2 bases and J by 5 bases. Germline V CDR1 and CDR2: SGHRS, YFSETQ. CDR3 sequence: CASSFGTSSGRTGELFF. CDR3 in DNA: TGCGCCAGCAGCTTCGGGACATCTAGCGGGCGGACCGGGGAGCTGTTTTTT.

This chain uses TRBV27 with TRBJ1-6; D perhaps matches TRBD1 (6 bases). Germline CDR1 is MNHEY and CDR2 is SMNVEV (reference sequence). Trimming removed 4 bases from V and 6 bases from J, with 7 bases in between. This CDR3 contains 13 residues. Here the CDR3 DNA reads TGTGCCAGCAGTTACAGGGCTAATTCACCCCTCCACTTT. It yields the protein CASSYRANSPLHF.

The V call is TRBV2, the J call TRBJ2-5; 10 nucleotides line up with TRBD2. The CDR3 has 14 residues. CDR1 and CDR2 from the germline V gene are SNHLY and FYNNEI. J lost 4 bases, V lost 5 bases, and 4 bases had no gene match. CDR3 sequence reads: CASSRLAGAETQYF. The CDR3 nucleotides are TGTGCCAGCAGTCGGCTAGCGGGAGCAGAGACCCAGTACTTC.

The chain has TRBV7-8 and TRBJ2-2; 11 nucleotides align to TRBD2. This CDR3 has 19 residues. The junction had 14 bases not matched to a gene; V was cut back by 2 bases and J by 6 bases. Germline CDR1 SGHVS, CDR2 FQNEAQ. The CDR3 DNA follows: TGTGCCAGCAGCTTAATCCGACTAGCGGGATCGCGTATCGCCGGGGAGCTGTTTTTT. It encodes CASSLIRLAGSRIAGELFF.

The chain has TRBV29-1 and TRBJ1-1, with 9 bases aligning to TRBD1. Per the germline V gene, CDR1 is SQVTM and CDR2 is ANQGSEA. CDR3 length: 14 residues. Trimming removed 0 bases from V and 11 bases from J; junction bases left unmatched: 10. The CDR3 DNA reads TGCAGCGTTGAAGAAGTTAGGGACAGGGTAACTGCTTTCTTT. Translation: CSVEEVRDRVTAFF.

CDR3: CASSLGTYGNTIYF. CDR3 DNA sequence: TGTGCCAGCAGCCTCGGGACATACGGAAACACCATATATTTT. The V gene is TRBV6-5, the J gene TRBJ1-3; D possibly corresponds to TRBD1 (6 bases). Germline assignment: CDR1 MNHEY and CDR2 SVGAGI. Trimming took off 6 bases at V and 4 bases at J, with 13 bases between the two ends. The CDR3 has 14 residues.

The chain joins TRBV11-2 to TRBJ2-1, with 10 bases lining up with TRBD1. The length of the CDR3 is 15 residues. The germline V gene encodes CDR1 SGHAT and CDR2 FQNNGV. J gave up 8 bases and V 4 bases, and 8 bases lay outside the gene matches. In DNA form, the CDR3 reads TGTGCCAGCAGCTCGTCCGGGACAGGGGTATATGAGCAGTTCTTC. Encoded protein: CASSSSGTGVYEQFF.

The gene calls are TRBV28 and TRBJ1-5, with unresolved D. Germline CDR1 MDHEN, CDR2 SYDVKM. Trimming removed 3 bases at V and 0 bases at J, with 6 bases between. The length of the CDR3 is 14 residues. In DNA form, the CDR3 reads TGTGCCAGCAGTTTGATGGGTAGCAATCAGCCCCAGCATTTT. The encoded protein is CASSLMGSNQPQHF.

The genes are TRBV9 and TRBJ1-5, with D maybe TRBD1 (5 bases). The germline CDR1 and CDR2 sequences are SGDLS and YYNGEE. The CDR3 totals 15 residues. The V and J ends lost 4 bases and 3 bases respectively, with 14 bases between them. CDR3 coding DNA: TGTGCCAGCAGCCGGGGACGAGGTTACAATCAGCCCCAGCATTTT. The encoded protein is CASSRGRGYNQPQHF. Using reference TRBV9 and TRBJ1-5 for the parts outside the CDR3, the full variable domain is DSGVTQTPKHLITATGQRVTLRCSPRSGDLSVYWYQQSLDQGLQFLIQYYNGEERAKGNILERFSAQQFPDLHSELNLSSLELGDSALYFCASSRGRGYNQPQHFGDGTRLSIL.